The 16 T cell receptor beta chains below come from one sample, sequenced in a study of blood T cell repertoires in COVID-19. Sequenced by immunoSEQ multiplex PCR; TCRdb stores in-frame clones only, minus some. This sample has fewer than 60,000 clones, with roughly 82% found just once. The sample comprised peripheral blood. The receptor set was obtained from a human donor in a cohort sampled during active COVID-19.

The chain joins TRBV27 to TRBJ2-1; D is perhaps TRBD1 (6 bases). V lost 4 bases, J lost 3 bases, and 7 bases lay in between. Germline V gene sequence: CDR1 MNHEY, CDR2 SMNVEV (reference sequence). The CDR3 covers 13 residues. The CDR3 DNA sequence: TGTGCCAGCAGTTCGGGACACTACAATGAGCAGTTCTTC. Translation: CASSSGHYNEQFF.

In this sample, this clone is medium-sized. The V gene is TRBV7-6, the J gene TRBJ1-4; 8 nucleotides match TRBD1. The CDR3 runs to 15 residues. Trimming cost V 5 bases and J 7 bases; bases outside gene matches: 9. CDR1 and CDR2 from the germline V gene are SGHVS and FNYEAQ. CDR3 residues: CASSPWTGLGEKLFF. CDR3 coding DNA: TGTGCCAGCAGCCCCTGGACAGGGTTAGGTGAAAAACTGTTTTTT.

The chain is built from TRBV28 and TRBJ2-1; D is undetermined. The CDR3 contains 15 residues. Trimming removed 1 base at V and 1 base at J, with 8 bases between. Germline-derived CDR1 and CDR2 are MDHEN and SYDVKM. CDR3 in DNA: TGTGCCAGCAGTTTATCAGCTAGTTCCTACAATGAGCAGTTCTTC. As protein: CASSLSASSYNEQFF.

The chain couples TRBV5-1 to TRBJ2-3, with 7 bases fitting TRBD1. The CDR3 covers 14 residues. Germline loops: CDR1 SGHRS, CDR2 YFSETQ. V lost 4 bases, J lost 4 bases, and 6 bases stayed unmatched. CDR3 sequence (DNA): TGCGCCAGCAGCGTGGGACAGCACTCAGATACGCAGTATTTT. It codes for CASSVGQHSDTQYF.

This clone was counted only a few times. This rearrangement joins TRBV4-1 to TRBJ2-2; 8 bases are a match to TRBD1. This CDR3 comprises 17 residues. Germline V lookup: CDR1 MGHRA, CDR2 YSYEKL. V gave up 4 bases and J gave up 3 bases; unmatched junction bases: 10. The CDR3 region is CASSLLRGTGDTGELFF. CDR3 nucleotide sequence: TGCGCCAGCAGCCTACTTAGGGGGACAGGAGACACCGGGGAGCTGTTTTTT.

The gene calls are TRBV29-1 and TRBJ2-1; no clear D gene. Germline V gene data show CDR1 as SQVTM and CDR2 as ANQGSEA. The CDR3 has 11 amino acids. V lost 4 bases and J lost 2, with 3 bases in between. CDR3 nucleotides: TGCAGCGTTGTAGCCTACAATGAGCAGTTCTTC. Its protein product is CSVVAYNEQFF.

The chain couples TRBV28 to TRBJ2-3; the match to TRBD2 covers 8 bases. This CDR3 has 15 residues. Trimming took 7 bases from V and 1 from J; bases not matched to a gene: 7. Looked up from germline, CDR1 is MDHEN and CDR2 is SYDVKM. The CDR3 loop reads CASNPSGRGTDTQYF. CDR3 DNA: TGTGCCAGCAATCCGAGCGGGAGAGGCACAGATACGCAGTATTTT.

This clone was picked up a small number of times. The chain has TRBV5-1 and TRBJ1-5; TRBD1 aligns across 7 bases. The CDR3 is 14 residues long. Per the germline V gene, CDR1 is SGHRS and CDR2 is YFSETQ. J lost 2 bases, V lost 4 bases, and 3 bases had no gene match. The CDR3 loop reads CASSPDRGNQPQHF. The DNA for the CDR3 is TGCGCCAGCAGCCCTGACAGGGGCAATCAGCCCCAGCATTTT.

This clone occurred a few times. The genes are TRBV28 and TRBJ1-1; possibly TRBD1 for D (6 bases). V was shortened by 6 bases and J by 2 bases, with 16 bases between the two germline ends. The CDR3 totals 15 residues. Germline V gives CDR1 MDHEN, CDR2 SYDVKM. CDR3 amino acids: CASSAPSQGNTEAFF. The CDR3, as DNA: TGTGCCAGCAGCGCCCCCTCACAGGGAAACACTGAAGCTTTCTTT. Complete variable domain (other parts from reference TRBV28 and TRBJ1-1): DVKVTQSSRYLVKRTGEKVFLECVQDMDHENMFWYRQDPGLGLRLIYFSYDVKMKEKGDIPEGYSVSREKKERFSLILESASTNQTSMYLCASSAPSQGNTEAFFGQGTRLTVV.

This chain uses TRBV18 with TRBJ2-7, with a weak D call TRBD1 (5 bases). Germline loops: CDR1 KGHSH, CDR2 LQKENI. CDR3 length: 14 residues. V lost 4 bases, J lost 3 bases, and 13 bases lay in between. The CDR3 spells CASSQGRALYEQYF. The CDR3 DNA is TGTGCCAGCTCACAAGGCAGGGCCCTCTACGAGCAGTACTTC.

This clone was counted once. J is TRBJ1-1 and V is TRBV11-3; a possible D gene is TRBD1 (6 bases). This CDR3 region has 11 residues. V shed 5 bases and J shed 8 bases, with 9 bases lying between them. The germline V gene has CDR1 SGHNT and CDR2 YENEEA. CDR3 bases: TGTGCCAGCAGCCTGCAGGGGGAAGCTTTCTTT. This sequence encodes CASSLQGEAFF.

There are a few counts of this clone. J is TRBJ2-6 and V is TRBV12-5; 7 positions match TRBD1. Germline values: CDR1 LGHNT, CDR2 FRNRAP. Trimming removed 6 bases from V and 3 bases from J; junction bases left unmatched: 14. The CDR3 totals 18 residues. CDR3: CASGRPVQGEYGANVLTF. The DNA of the CDR3 is TGTGCTAGTGGCCGTCCAGTTCAGGGGGAATATGGGGCCAACGTCCTGACTTTC.

The chain combines TRBV5-4 with TRBJ2-7, with a weak D call TRBD2 (6 bases). Germline values: CDR1 SGHNT, CDR2 YYREEE (reference sequence). V lost 1 base and J 5 bases, leaving 10 bases between the germline ends. The CDR3 runs 13 residues. In DNA form, the CDR3 reads TGTGCCAGCAGCTTGACTGGAGGGGACGAGCAGTACTTC. Amino acid sequence: CASSLTGGDEQYF.

This clone is termed medium-sized. The genes are TRBV14 and TRBJ2-7, with D perhaps TRBD2 (6 bases). Deletions cut 0 bases from V and 1 base from J, with 16 bases between. This CDR3 has 17 residues. From germline, CDR1 is SGHDN and CDR2 FVKESK. The CDR3 region is CASSQDYLDGGSYEQYF. DNA of the CDR3: TGTGCCAGCAGCCAAGACTACTTGGACGGAGGGTCCTACGAGCAGTACTTC.

The chain couples TRBV10-3 to TRBJ1-3; the D is unclear. Trimming took off 7 bases at V and 0 bases at J, with 13 bases between the two ends. The CDR3 consists of 15 residues. Per the germline V gene, CDR1 is ENHRY and CDR2 is SYGVKD. CDR3 DNA: TGTGCCATCACCAAGACGGCGGACTCTGGAAACACCATATATTTT. Translation: CAITKTADSGNTIYF.

This sequence joins TRBV2 and TRBJ2-1, with D maybe TRBD2 (6 bases). V lost 5 bases, J lost 0 bases, and 14 bases lay in between. This CDR3 spans 16 amino acids. Germline V lookup: CDR1 SNHLY, CDR2 FYNNEI. The CDR3 protein is CASSSGLTNSYNEQFF. The CDR3, as DNA: TGTGCCAGCAGTTCAGGACTAACGAACTCCTACAATGAGCAGTTCTTC.